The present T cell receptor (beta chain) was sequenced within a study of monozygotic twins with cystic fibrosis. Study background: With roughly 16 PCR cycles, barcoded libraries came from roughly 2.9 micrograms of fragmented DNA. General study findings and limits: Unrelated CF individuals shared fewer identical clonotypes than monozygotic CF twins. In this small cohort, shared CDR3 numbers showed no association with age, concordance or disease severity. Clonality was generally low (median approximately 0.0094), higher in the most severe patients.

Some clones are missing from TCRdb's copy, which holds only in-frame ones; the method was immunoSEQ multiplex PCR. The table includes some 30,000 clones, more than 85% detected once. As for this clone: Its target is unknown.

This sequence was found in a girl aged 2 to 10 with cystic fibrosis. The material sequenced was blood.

The CDR3 reads CATSREWPSIDPNYGYTF. The CDR3 bases are TGTGCCACCAGCAGAGAATGGCCATCGATAGATCCTAACTATGGCTACACCTTC. The chain is built from TRBV15 and TRBJ1-2, with D hard to call. The CDR3 runs 18 residues. CDR1 and CDR2 (germline): LNHNV, YYDKDF (reference sequence). Deletions cut 0 bases from V and 0 bases from J, with 17 bases between.